This T cell receptor (beta chain) was identified during a study of T cell repertoires in cytomegalovirus infection. Study-level background: As its CMV epitopes, the study selected recently identified HLA-C-restricted and well-studied HLA-B-restricted targets.

TCRdb re-called the reads through MiXCR, storing one row per CDR3 protein. The top ten clones hold over 90% of a sample with around 71,000 distinct CDR3 sequences, approximately 42% of them seen once. Of note for this clonotype: Its antigen is unidentified.

V was clipped by 0 bases and J by 7 bases, with 12 bases between them. Germline CDR1 is SGHAT and CDR2 is FQDESV (reference sequence). This CDR3 spans 15 amino acids. This clonotype was obtained from a human donor in good health (CMV status not recorded). Some clones in this sample may be carry-over from other donors' samples. This specimen consisted of CD8+ T cells from cultured PBMCs, obtained from culture after CMV antigen stimulation. V usage is TRBV11-1 and J usage is TRBJ2-2, with D possibly being TRBD1 or TRBD2 (5 bases each). This chain's CDR3 is CASSLAPGSGGELFF. CDR3 nucleotides: TGTGCCAGCAGCTTAGCTCCAGGGAGTGGCGGGGAGCTGTTTTTT.